Below, 32 T cell receptor beta chains from the same sample are listed, as sequenced in a study of CD8+CD57+ T cells in acquired aplastic anemia listed by TCRdb under 2018. Sequenced on an Illumina HiSeq 2000. Profiling of TCR beta VDJ combinations and CDR3 sequences used genomic DNA as the template. In TCRdb, the public reads were trimmed at Q25 with fastp and aligned with MiXCR, with productive beta chains retained. Identical CDR3 proteins give one entry, which carries the most common genes and DNA. For this sample the table gives 180,000 or so distinct CDR3 sequences, of which approximately 45% were detected only once. The top ten clonotypes cover under 3.5% of the sample. The material sequenced was sorted CD4+, CD8+, or CD8+CD57+ T cells (not recorded which) from PBMCs. All receptors derive from a human donor in good health.

The chain joins TRBV2 to TRBJ2-3, with D possibly called TRBD1 or TRBD2 (5 bases each). The CDR3 is 13 amino acids. Trimming removed 7 bases at V and 2 bases at J, with 10 bases between. The germline CDR1 and CDR2 sequences are SNHLY and FYNNEI. The CDR3 region is CASTAGTTDTQYF. The DNA for the CDR3 is TGTGCCAGCACCGCCGGGACCACAGATACGCAGTATTTT.

As for this clonotype: A read error may be the cause here, since a much bigger clone is one base away. This chain links TRBV4-2 with TRBJ2-1, with 10 bases identical to TRBD1. Germline-derived CDR1 and CDR2 are LGHNA and YNFKEQ. This CDR3 has 15 residues. CDR3 DNA: TGTGCCAGCAGGACCAGACAGGGGGCCTACAGTGAGCAGTTCTTC. Amino acids: CASRTRQGAYSEQFF.

This rearrangement joins TRBV5-1 to TRBJ2-5; D not resolved. The V and J ends lost 3 bases and 5 bases respectively, with 11 bases between them. Germline loops: CDR1 SGHRS, CDR2 YFSETQ. The length of the CDR3 is 13 residues. The chain's CDR3 is CASSSVGQETQYF. As DNA, the CDR3 is TGCGCCAGCAGCTCCGTAGGGCAGGAGACCCAGTACTTC. The full variable domain, rest sourced from reference TRBV5-1 and TRBJ2-5, is KAGVTQTPRYLIKTRGQQVTLSCSPISGHRSVSWYQQTPGQGLQFLFEYFSETQRNKGNFPGRFSGRQFSNSRSEMNVSTLELGDSALYLCASSSVGQETQYFGPGTRLLVL.

In its sample, this clonotype was seen many times. The chain recombines TRBV30 with TRBJ2-7; TRBD2 aligns across 8 bases. Losses at the gene ends were 0 bases for V and 6 bases for J; bases not matched to a gene: 1. This CDR3 spans 12 amino acids. CDR1 and CDR2 from the germline V gene are GTSNPN and SVGIG (reference sequence). CDR3 coding DNA: TGTGCCTGGAGTGTCGGGGGGGGCGAGCAGTACTTC. Translation: CAWSVGGGEQYF.

This clonotype was observed at least ten times. This chain connects TRBV20-1 to TRBJ1-1; no clear D gene. CDR1 and CDR2 from the germline V gene are DFQATT and SNEGSKA (reference sequence). CDR3 size: 11 residues. Trimming pared 6 bases from V and 1 base from J, leaving 6 bases between. The CDR3 nucleotides are TGCAGTGCGGACGGGAACACTGAAGCTTTCTTT. Amino acid sequence: CSADGNTEAFF.

This clonotype has at least ten counts. The V call is TRBV10-3, the J call TRBJ2-1; 9 nucleotides match TRBD1. The CDR3 runs 14 residues. The trim removed 6 bases at V and 7 bases at J, leaving 7 bases unmatched. Germline V lookup: CDR1 ENHRY, CDR2 SYGVKD. The CDR3: CAIRGQGPYNEQFF. The CDR3 DNA follows: TGTGCCATCAGGGGACAGGGACCTTATAATGAGCAGTTCTTC.

This clonotype has ten or more counts. One end of the junction fails to match germline, which may point to a read error. V gene TRBV24-1 combines with J gene TRBJ2-6, with a tentative D call TRBD1 (6 bases). There are 14 residues in the CDR3. Per germline, CDR1 KGHDR and CDR2 SFDVKD. CDR3 sequence (DNA): TGTGCCACCAGTGATCCGATGGGGGCCAACGTCCCGACTTTC. Protein: CATSDPMGANVPTF.

The sample holds a few counts of this clonotype. The chain employs TRBV6-5 and TRBJ1-1, with D possibly matching TRBD1 (6 bases). Trimming stripped 2 bases from V and 3 bases from J, with 16 bases between. This CDR3 has 16 amino acids. Germline V gene sequence: CDR1 MNHEY, CDR2 SVGAGI. The CDR3 DNA sequence: TGTGCCAGCAGTTACCGGAGGGGGGCGGGCTACACTGAAGCTTTCTTT. Translating gives CASSYRRGAGYTEAFF.

Ten or more counts support this clonotype. The chain uses TRBV6-6 and TRBJ2-3; 9 bases fit TRBD2. Unmatched junction bases numbered 5, after V lost 4 bases and J lost 3 bases. Per germline, CDR1 MNHNY and CDR2 SVGAGI (reference sequence). CDR3 length: 15 residues. The CDR3 here is CASSFGSGRTDTQYF. Here the CDR3 DNA reads TGTGCCAGCAGTTTTGGTAGCGGGAGAACAGATACGCAGTATTTT.

This clonotype was seen only a few times. The gene calls are TRBV7-9 and TRBJ2-5; the D is unclear. This CDR3 is built from 13 residues. Trimming cost V 7 bases and J 4 bases, with 13 bases left between them. CDR1 is SEHNR, CDR2 FQNEAQ, per germline (reference sequence). CDR3 amino acids: CASTDGPRETQYF. The CDR3 DNA sequence: TGTGCCAGCACGGACGGACCCAGAGAGACCCAGTACTTC. Full variable domain (outside the CDR3, taken from reference TRBV7-9 and TRBJ2-5): DTGVSQNPRHKITKRGQNVTFRCDPISEHNRLYWYRQTLGQGPEFLTYFQNEAQLEKSRLLSDRFSAERPKGSFSTLEIQRTEQGDSAMYLCASTDGPRETQYFGPGTRLLVL.

This clonotype was counted between two and nine times. CDR3 loop: CASSPRGMNTEAFF. In DNA, the CDR3 is TGCGCCAGCAGCCCGCGGGGGATGAACACTGAAGCTTTCTTT. The chain carries TRBV5-1 and TRBJ1-1; TRBD1 is a possible D gene (5 bases). The CDR3 spans 14 residues. Germline-derived CDR1 and CDR2 are SGHRS and YFSETQ. Deletions cut 4 bases from V and 0 bases from J, with 10 bases between. The variable domain in full, with the rest retrieved from reference TRBV5-1 and TRBJ1-1, is KAGVTQTPRYLIKTRGQQVTLSCSPISGHRSVSWYQQTPGQGLQFLFEYFSETQRNKGNFPGRFSGRQFSNSRSEMNVSTLELGDSALYLCASSPRGMNTEAFFGQGTRLTVV.

This chain connects TRBV24-1 to TRBJ1-2, with TRBD1 as a possible D gene (6 bases). The ends were cut back, 4 bases at V and 4 bases at J, with 12 bases in the middle. Germline CDR1 is KGHDR and CDR2 is SFDVKD. The CDR3 consists of 14 residues. The CDR3 nucleotides read TGTGCCACCAGTGACAGGGGCAGGGCCTATGGCTACACCTTC. Translating it yields CATSDRGRAYGYTF.

This clonotype was counted between two and nine times. The CDR3 DNA reads as TGCGCCAGCAGCCACCCCACCAGGGACAGGGGGATCGGCAATCAGCCCCAGCATTTT. Amino acids: CASSHPTRDRGIGNQPQHF. The genes are TRBV4-1 and TRBJ1-5; the match to TRBD1 covers 11 bases. Germline V gives CDR1 MGHRA, CDR2 YSYEKL. The CDR3 runs to 19 residues. Trimming took 3 bases from V and 2 from J; bases not matched to a gene: 12.

CDR3 DNA sequence: TGCGCCAGCAGTGATCGACTAGCGGGGGGCTACGAGCAGTACTTC. It is translated as CASSDRLAGGYEQYF. V usage is TRBV10-1 and J usage is TRBJ2-7; 13 bases match TRBD2. The V segment lost 3 bases and the J segment 3 bases; nucleotides outside the gene matches: 2. This CDR3 region has 15 residues. Per the germline V gene, CDR1 is WNHNN and CDR2 is SYGVQD (reference sequence).

V is TRBV2 and J is TRBJ2-1, with a possible D match to TRBD2 (5 bases). Germline CDR1 and CDR2: SNHLY and FYNNEI. The ends were cut back, 7 bases at V and 3 bases at J, with 10 bases in the middle. CDR3 length: 13 amino acids. CDR3 DNA sequence: TGTGCCAGCATATGGACTGGCTACAATGAGCAGTTCTTC. Amino acids: CASIWTGYNEQFF. Supplemented by reference TRBV2 and TRBJ2-1, the full variable domain reads EPEVTQTPSHQVTQMGQEVILRCVPISNHLYFYWYRQILGQKVEFLVSFYNNEISEKSEIFDDQFSVERPDGSNFTLKIRSTKLEDSAMYFCASIWTGYNEQFFGPGTRLTVL.

This clonotype came up many times. The V gene is TRBV20-1, the J gene TRBJ2-5; D remains unclear. CDR1 DFQATT and CDR2 SNEGSKA come from the germline V gene (reference sequence). V lost 3 bases and J 2 bases, leaving 7 bases between the germline ends. The CDR3 has 12 residues. The CDR3 nucleotides are TGCAGTGCTAGGGGCCCACAAGAGACCCAGTACTTC. Its protein product is CSARGPQETQYF.

This chain uses TRBV20-1 with TRBJ1-5; weak D call: TRBD1 (6 bases). Germline V gives CDR1 DFQATT, CDR2 SNEGSKA (reference sequence). The germline V and J ends were trimmed by 0 bases and 3 bases, with 15 bases remaining between them. This CDR3 comprises 16 residues. The CDR3 sequence: CSARDLWGADNQPQHF. DNA for the CDR3: TGCAGTGCTAGAGACCTCTGGGGGGCGGACAATCAGCCCCAGCATTTT.

The chain links TRBV20-1 to TRBJ2-1; D not resolved. The V and J ends lost 0 bases and 2 bases respectively, with 17 bases between them. CDR1 DFQATT and CDR2 SNEGSKA come from the germline V gene (reference sequence). The CDR3 has 17 amino acids. Written as DNA, the CDR3 is TGCAGTGCTAGAGATCAAGGAGTCTGGAGCCCCTACAATGAGCAGTTCTTC. As protein: CSARDQGVWSPYNEQFF.

With regard to this clonotype: This may come from a read error, since a much larger clone is one base off. The V gene is TRBV2, the J gene TRBJ1-3; D is unresolved. The CDR3 runs 14 residues. Per germline, CDR1 SNHLY and CDR2 FYNNEI. CDR3 amino acids: CASGYGLLGNTTYF. In DNA form, the CDR3 reads TGTGCCAGCGGATACGGCCTCCTTGGAAACACCACATATTTT.

V gene TRBV25-1 combines with J gene TRBJ2-3; tentatively, D is TRBD1 (5 bases). The CDR3 is 14 amino acids. V was shortened by 5 bases and J by 5 bases, with 14 bases between the two germline ends. CDR1 and CDR2 from the germline V gene are MGHDK and SYGVNS. The CDR3 DNA sequence: TGTGCCAGCAGTCTAAATCCCCAGGGAGATACGCAGTATTTT. It encodes CASSLNPQGDTQYF.

This clonotype was detected many times. The chain recombines TRBV20-1 with TRBJ2-7; 11 bases are shared with TRBD2. This CDR3 is 16 amino acids long. V was clipped by 6 bases and J by 1 base; unmatched bases: 11. CDR1 DFQATT and CDR2 SNEGSKA come from the germline V gene (reference sequence). CDR3 protein: CSAPTTSGSRSYEQYF. CDR3 DNA sequence: TGCAGTGCCCCGACCACTAGCGGGAGTCGTTCCTACGAGCAGTACTTC.

The chain joins TRBV10-1 to TRBJ2-7; the D gene is possibly TRBD1 (6 bases). V was shortened by 0 bases and J by 0 bases, with 12 bases between the two germline ends. The CDR3 is made up of 16 amino acids. Germline V gene data show CDR1 as WNHNN and CDR2 as SYGVQD (reference sequence). Written as DNA, the CDR3 is TGCGCCAGCAGTGAGTCGGGACATGGGTCCTCCTACGAGCAGTACTTC. Amino acids: CASSESGHGSSYEQYF.

The chain has TRBV25-1 and TRBJ2-3; tentative D call: TRBD2 (6 bases). The germline V gene encodes CDR1 MGHDK and CDR2 SYGVNS. The CDR3 is 15 amino acids. The V end was cut by 3 bases, the J end by 0 bases, with 10 bases between. This chain's CDR3 is CASSERGSSTDTQYF. Written as DNA, the CDR3 is TGTGCCAGCAGTGAGCGGGGTTCTAGCACAGATACGCAGTATTTT.

The J gene is TRBJ2-5, the V gene TRBV2; tentatively, D is TRBD2 (6 bases). Trimming stripped 6 bases from V and 1 base from J, with 15 bases between. The CDR3 runs to 15 residues. Germline V gene sequence: CDR1 SNHLY, CDR2 FYNNEI. CDR3 nucleotide sequence: TGTGCCAGCAGGAGGGACTCTACCTCCCAAGAGACCCAGTACTTC. It specifies CASRRDSTSQETQYF.

V and J are TRBV2 and TRBJ1-5, with no clear D. CDR1 and CDR2 from the germline V gene are SNHLY and FYNNEI. V was pared by 3 bases and J by 4 bases, with 10 bases between. The CDR3 spans 14 residues. CDR3 in amino acids: CASSDSLWNQPQHF. The CDR3, as DNA: TGTGCCAGCAGTGACAGCTTATGGAATCAGCCCCAGCATTTT.

This clonotype appeared many times. This chain uses TRBV5-1 with TRBJ1-2, with D perhaps matching TRBD1 (5 bases). CDR3 size: 14 residues. Looked up from germline, CDR1 is SGHRS and CDR2 is YFSETQ. The V and J ends lost 4 bases and 4 bases respectively, with 14 bases between them. In nucleotides, the CDR3 is TGCGCCAGCAGCCCCCGGGGCGCTAGCTATGGCTACACCTTC. Amino acid sequence: CASSPRGASYGYTF.

There are a few counts of this clonotype. The chain joins TRBV2 to TRBJ1-3; no clear D gene. Germline loops: CDR1 SNHLY, CDR2 FYNNEI. V was pared by 5 bases and J by 5 bases, with 13 bases between. This CDR3 is built from 14 residues. The CDR3 loop is CASSRKGLRNTIYF. The CDR3 DNA follows: TGTGCCAGCAGTCGGAAGGGATTGCGAAACACCATATATTTT.

The V call is TRBV15, the J call TRBJ1-2, with D perhaps matching TRBD1 (5 bases). The CDR3 extends over 17 amino acids. Germline CDR1 reads LNHNV; CDR2 reads YYDKDF (reference sequence). Trimming took off 3 bases at V and 4 bases at J, with 21 bases between the two ends. The CDR3 is CATSSPNYPRGSYGYTF. In nucleotides, the CDR3 is TGTGCCACCAGCAGTCCCAATTATCCCCGGGGGAGCTATGGCTACACCTTC.

The chain has TRBV18 and TRBJ1-3; the D is unclear. The V gene's germline CDR1 is KGHSH and CDR2 LQKENI. V was clipped by 1 base and J by 0 bases, with 16 bases between them. The CDR3 loop spans 18 amino acids. This chain's CDR3 is CASSPRGQTTSSGNTIYF. CDR3 coding DNA: TGTGCCAGCTCACCACGGGGTCAGACAACCAGCTCTGGAAACACCATATATTTT.

The chain couples TRBV2 to TRBJ1-2; D not resolved. CDR1 and CDR2 from the germline V gene are SNHLY and FYNNEI. The CDR3 has 13 amino acids. Trimming took off 8 bases at V and 7 bases at J, with 17 bases between the two ends. The CDR3 loop reads CASGRSGSLGYTF. The CDR3 DNA reads as TGTGCCAGCGGTCGATCAGGTTCCCTTGGCTACACCTTC.

The chain combines TRBV29-1 with TRBJ1-2, with 8 bases that match TRBD1. V lost 7 bases to trimming and J lost 7 bases; unmatched junction nucleotides: 5. Germline V gene data show CDR1 as SQVTM and CDR2 as ANQGSEA. The CDR3 spans 11 residues. Here the CDR3 DNA reads TGCAGCGCCTACAGGGGGTTTGGCTACACCTTC. Translating it yields CSAYRGFGYTF.

The rearrangement links TRBV5-1 to TRBJ1-2; D is unclear. The length of the CDR3 is 15 residues. Trimming removed 7 bases from V and 3 bases from J, with 19 bases in between. Germline lookup yields CDR1 SGHRS and CDR2 YFSETQ. CDR3 sequence: CASYHPGSPDYGYTF. The CDR3 region has the DNA TGCGCCAGCTACCACCCGGGGTCTCCCGACTATGGCTACACCTTC.